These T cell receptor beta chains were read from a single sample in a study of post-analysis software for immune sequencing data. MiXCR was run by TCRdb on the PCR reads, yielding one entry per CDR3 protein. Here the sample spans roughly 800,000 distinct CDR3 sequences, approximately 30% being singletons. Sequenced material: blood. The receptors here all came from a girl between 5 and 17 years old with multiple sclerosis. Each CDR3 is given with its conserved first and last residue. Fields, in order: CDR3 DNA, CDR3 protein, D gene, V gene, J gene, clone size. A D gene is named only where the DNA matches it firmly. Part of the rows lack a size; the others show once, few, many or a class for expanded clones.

CDR3 DNA: TGTGCCAGCAGAGACAGGGTGGGGGATGAGCAGTTCTTC
CDR3 protein: CASRDRVGDEQFF
D gene: TRBD1
V gene: TRBV6-6
J gene: TRBJ2-1
clone size: many

CDR3 DNA: TGTGCCAGCAGTTACCCACCTGACCTAGGGGCCGGGGAGCTGTTTTTT
CDR3 protein: CASSYPPDLGAGELFF
D gene: NA
V gene: TRBV6-5
J gene: TRBJ2-2
clone size: once

CDR3 DNA: TGCAGTGTTTATTTAACGGGATACTATGGCTACACCTTC
CDR3 protein: CSVYLTGYYGYTF
D gene: NA
V gene: TRBV20-1
J gene: TRBJ1-2
clone size: few

CDR3 DNA: TGTGCCAGCAGAAGTCCGGGACAGGGCCAAGAGACCCAGTACTTC
CDR3 protein: CASRSPGQGQETQYF
D gene: TRBD1
V gene: TRBV6-6
J gene: TRBJ2-5
clone size: many

CDR3 DNA: TGCAGTGCTGGGGGACAGGCGTACCAAGAGACCCAGTACTTC
CDR3 protein: CSAGGQAYQETQYF
D gene: TRBD1
V gene: TRBV20-1
J gene: TRBJ2-5
clone size: few

CDR3 DNA: TGTGCCAGCAGCTTGGCCCGGACAGGGGTCACAGATACGCAGTATTTT
CDR3 protein: CASSLARTGVTDTQYF
D gene: TRBD1
V gene: TRBV5-5
J gene: TRBJ2-3
clone size: many

CDR3 DNA: TGTGCCAGCAGCGTAGGAGCGGGAGGGAATGAGCAGTTCTTC
CDR3 protein: CASSVGAGGNEQFF
D gene: TRBD2
V gene: TRBV9
J gene: TRBJ2-1
clone size: NA

CDR3 DNA: TGCAGTGCTAGATCTAGCGGGAGTCCCGAGCAGTACTTC
CDR3 protein: CSARSSGSPEQYF
D gene: TRBD2
V gene: TRBV20-1
J gene: TRBJ2-7
clone size: few

CDR3 DNA: TGTGCCAGCAGCCAAGAGGAGGGCGGGGGCCTATACAATGAGCAGTTCTTC
CDR3 protein: CASSQEEGGGLYNEQFF
D gene: NA
V gene: TRBV3-1
J gene: TRBJ2-1
clone size: few

CDR3 DNA: TGTGCCAGCAGTCCGCCAGGGGGGGGAAACTATGGCTACACCTTC
CDR3 protein: CASSPPGGGNYGYTF
D gene: TRBD1
V gene: TRBV28
J gene: TRBJ1-2
clone size: NA

CDR3 DNA: TGCAGCGCCCGAGACAGGCTAGGCTACGAGCAGTACTTC
CDR3 protein: CSARDRLGYEQYF
D gene: NA
V gene: TRBV29-1
J gene: TRBJ2-7
clone size: few

CDR3 DNA: TGTGCCATCAGTGAGTCTTTACTGACAGGAACAGGGGAGACCCAGTACTTC
CDR3 protein: CAISESLLTGTGETQYF
D gene: NA
V gene: TRBV10-3
J gene: TRBJ2-5
clone size: few

CDR3 DNA: TGTGCCAGCAGTGCCGATGGAGCTACCAACACTGAAGCTTTCTTT
CDR3 protein: CASSADGATNTEAFF
D gene: NA
V gene: TRBV6-5
J gene: TRBJ1-1
clone size: few

CDR3 DNA: TGCAGCGTTGTATTGTCCTACGAGCAGTACTTC
CDR3 protein: CSVVLSYEQYF
D gene: NA
V gene: TRBV29-1
J gene: TRBJ2-7
clone size: many

CDR3 DNA: TGTGCCAGCAGCCAATTTACAGGGGGCAATGAGCAGTTCTTC
CDR3 protein: CASSQFTGGNEQFF
D gene: TRBD1
V gene: TRBV14
J gene: TRBJ2-1
clone size: NA

CDR3 DNA: TGTGCCAGCAGTTTACCAGCCGGGACTAGAGATAACGAGCAGTACTTC
CDR3 protein: CASSLPAGTRDNEQYF
D gene: TRBD2
V gene: TRBV28
J gene: TRBJ2-7
clone size: NA

CDR3 DNA: TGCAGCGTTGAAACGGGGAACACTGAAGCTTTCTTT
CDR3 protein: CSVETGNTEAFF
D gene: NA
V gene: TRBV29-1
J gene: TRBJ1-1
clone size: few

CDR3 DNA: TGTGCCAGCAGCCCCAGTTTTGGGCGGGATCAGAGTGAGCAGTTCTTC
CDR3 protein: CASSPSFGRDQSEQFF
D gene: NA
V gene: TRBV11-2
J gene: TRBJ2-1
clone size: NA

CDR3 DNA: TGTGCCAGTGGGGAACGGAGAGCTTTCTTT
CDR3 protein: CASGERRAFF
D gene: NA
V gene: TRBV10-3
J gene: TRBJ1-1
clone size: few

CDR3 DNA: TGTGCCAGCAGCTCGGGAACGAGGGAGACCCAGTACTTC
CDR3 protein: CASSSGTRETQYF
D gene: NA
V gene: TRBV7-9
J gene: TRBJ2-5
clone size: NA

CDR3 DNA: TGTGCCAGCAGCGGCGCCCTGTACCAAGAGACCCAGTACTTC
CDR3 protein: CASSGALYQETQYF
D gene: NA
V gene: TRBV9
J gene: TRBJ2-5
clone size: few

CDR3 DNA: TGTGCCAGCTCACCGGCAGGGGTATCCGGCTATGGCTACACCTTC
CDR3 protein: CASSPAGVSGYGYTF
D gene: NA
V gene: TRBV18
J gene: TRBJ1-2
clone size: few

CDR3 DNA: TGTGCCAGCAGTCACCTAAGCGGGGCCAAGTTGGATACGCAGTATTTT
CDR3 protein: CASSHLSGAKLDTQYF
D gene: TRBD2
V gene: TRBV6-1
J gene: TRBJ2-3
clone size: few

CDR3 DNA: TGCAGTGCTAGCGAATCAGGGATGACTCAGCCCCAGCATTTT
CDR3 protein: CSASESGMTQPQHF
D gene: NA
V gene: TRBV20-1
J gene: TRBJ1-5
clone size: NA

CDR3 DNA: TGTGCCAGCATCACTACTAGCGTTGCGAACACCGGGGAGCTGTTTTTT
CDR3 protein: CASITTSVANTGELFF
D gene: TRBD2
V gene: TRBV7-8
J gene: TRBJ2-2
clone size: few

CDR3 DNA: TGTGCCAGCACCCCTTCGGGGACAGACCACGAGCAGTACTTC
CDR3 protein: CASTPSGTDHEQYF
D gene: TRBD1
V gene: TRBV9
J gene: TRBJ2-7
clone size: NA

CDR3 DNA: TGTGCCAGCAGCTTAGGTCCCGAGCAAAACGCTGAAGCTTTCTTT
CDR3 protein: CASSLGPEQNAEAFF
D gene: NA
V gene: TRBV7-2
J gene: TRBJ1-1
clone size: NA

CDR3 DNA: TGCGCCAGCAGCCAAGGATTGGGATTGGGCTACGAGCAGTACTTC
CDR3 protein: CASSQGLGLGYEQYF
D gene: NA
V gene: TRBV4-3
J gene: TRBJ2-7
clone size: NA

CDR3 DNA: TGCAGCACCGGGAGCCCCTCGGGACTTTACGGTGAGCAGTTCTTC
CDR3 protein: CSTGSPSGLYGEQFF
D gene: NA
V gene: TRBV29-1
J gene: TRBJ2-1
clone size: NA

CDR3 DNA: TGTGCCAGCAGCCCAGGACAGGGGGTGAGCAATCAGCCCCAGCATTTT
CDR3 protein: CASSPGQGVSNQPQHF
D gene: TRBD1
V gene: TRBV27
J gene: TRBJ1-5
clone size: few

CDR3 DNA: TGTGCCACCGGGCGGGGGACCTCCTATGGCTACACCTTC
CDR3 protein: CATGRGTSYGYTF
D gene: NA
V gene: TRBV3-1
J gene: TRBJ1-2
clone size: NA

CDR3 DNA: TGTGCCAGTAGTATACAAGCGCCCACAGATACGCAGTATTTT
CDR3 protein: CASSIQAPTDTQYF
D gene: NA
V gene: TRBV19
J gene: TRBJ2-3
clone size: NA

CDR3 DNA: TGTGCCAGCAGTCCCCTACCCGGGACTAGCGGGAGCCCCTACAATGAGCAGTTCTTC
CDR3 protein: CASSPLPGTSGSPYNEQFF
D gene: TRBD2
V gene: TRBV28
J gene: TRBJ2-1
clone size: few

CDR3 DNA: TGTGCCAGCAGTGTCGCCAGGGGCACCAATCAGCCCCAGCATTTT
CDR3 protein: CASSVARGTNQPQHF
D gene: NA
V gene: TRBV6-1
J gene: TRBJ1-5
clone size: NA

CDR3 DNA: TGTGCCAGCAGCGCCCGCCTGCCTCTGACTTTC
CDR3 protein: CASSARLPLTF
D gene: NA
V gene: TRBV7-9
J gene: TRBJ2-6
clone size: few

CDR3 DNA: TGTGCCAGCAGTTTATTGGGACAGGGGGCTTCACCCCTCCACTTT
CDR3 protein: CASSLLGQGASPLHF
D gene: TRBD1
V gene: TRBV28
J gene: TRBJ1-6
clone size: NA

CDR3 DNA: TGTGCCAGCAGCGCATTGCTGAACGGGGGCACCTCGGGAATTCAGAACTTC
CDR3 protein: CASSALLNGGTSGIQNF
D gene: NA
V gene: TRBV3-1
J gene: TRBJ2-4
clone size: NA

CDR3 DNA: TGCAGTGCCAGGACTAGCGGGTACACAGATACGCAGTATTTT
CDR3 protein: CSARTSGYTDTQYF
D gene: TRBD2
V gene: TRBV20-1
J gene: TRBJ2-3
clone size: once

CDR3 DNA: TGCGCCCGTCCGAGCAGGCTCATCGATAAGCGGGCTTGCACAGATACGCAGTATTTT
CDR3 protein: CARPSRLIDKRACTDTQYF
D gene: NA
V gene: TRBV5-1
J gene: TRBJ2-3
clone size: few

CDR3 DNA: TGTGCCAGCAGTCACAGGGGAGCTAACTATGGCTACACCTTC
CDR3 protein: CASSHRGANYGYTF
D gene: TRBD1
V gene: TRBV3-1
J gene: TRBJ1-2
clone size: NA

CDR3 DNA: TGTGTCAGCAGCTCGCCGGGACTAGCGGGCGGCAGCTCCTACAATGAGCAGTTCTTC
CDR3 protein: CVSSSPGLAGGSSYNEQFF
D gene: TRBD2
V gene: TRBV7-2
J gene: TRBJ2-1
clone size: NA

CDR3 DNA: TGTGCCAGCAGCTTAGGTCAGGGCCTTAATGAAAAACTGTTTTTT
CDR3 protein: CASSLGQGLNEKLFF
D gene: NA
V gene: TRBV7-2
J gene: TRBJ1-4
clone size: once

CDR3 DNA: TGTGCCAGCAGTTTTGACAAAACCAGCTCCTACAATGAGCAGTTCTTC
CDR3 protein: CASSFDKTSSYNEQFF
D gene: NA
V gene: TRBV6-6
J gene: TRBJ2-1
clone size: few

CDR3 DNA: TGTGCCAGCAGCCCACGGGGGAGAGGGCGCGTCTACGAGCAGTACTTC
CDR3 protein: CASSPRGRGRVYEQYF
D gene: NA
V gene: TRBV27
J gene: TRBJ2-7
clone size: NA

CDR3 DNA: TGTGCCAGCCAAGAGGCAGGACAGGATGGGGGAAAACTGTTTTTT
CDR3 protein: CASQEAGQDGGKLFF
D gene: TRBD1
V gene: TRBV28
J gene: TRBJ1-4
clone size: NA

CDR3 DNA: TGCGCCAGCAGCTTGGCCGGGACAGTCAACACTGAAGCTTTCTTT
CDR3 protein: CASSLAGTVNTEAFF
D gene: TRBD1
V gene: TRBV5-1
J gene: TRBJ1-1
clone size: many

CDR3 DNA: TGTGCCACCGCCCACACAGATACGCAGTATTTT
CDR3 protein: CATAHTDTQYF
D gene: NA
V gene: TRBV24-1
J gene: TRBJ2-3
clone size: NA

CDR3 DNA: TGCAGTGCTACTGTCGGGGGGAACGAGCAGTACTTC
CDR3 protein: CSATVGGNEQYF
D gene: TRBD2
V gene: TRBV20-1
J gene: TRBJ2-7
clone size: NA

CDR3 DNA: TGCAGTGCTAGAGACGGAGCTATCTACAATGAGCAGTACTTC
CDR3 protein: CSARDGAIYNEQYF
D gene: NA
V gene: TRBV20-1
J gene: TRBJ2-7
clone size: NA

CDR3 DNA: TGTGCCAGCAGTTCGGACCGGGGGGTGGAGGAGACCCAGTACTTC
CDR3 protein: CASSSDRGVEETQYF
D gene: TRBD2
V gene: TRBV27
J gene: TRBJ2-5
clone size: NA

CDR3 DNA: TGTGCCAGCAGCTCCTCCAACACCAGAAGGACTGAAGCTTTCTTT
CDR3 protein: CASSSSNTRRTEAFF
D gene: NA
V gene: TRBV7-9
J gene: TRBJ1-1
clone size: few

CDR3 DNA: TGTGCCAGCAATGCCGGGAGGGAAGCTTTCTTT
CDR3 protein: CASNAGREAFF
D gene: NA
V gene: TRBV5-5
J gene: TRBJ1-1
clone size: NA

CDR3 DNA: TGTGCCAGCAGCCTTATGGCCGGGCTGAACACCGGGGAGCTGTTTTTT
CDR3 protein: CASSLMAGLNTGELFF
D gene: NA
V gene: TRBV3-1
J gene: TRBJ2-2
clone size: NA

CDR3 DNA: TGTGCCATCAGTGGGGGGGACAGGGGGTTCTACGAGCAGTACTTC
CDR3 protein: CAISGGDRGFYEQYF
D gene: TRBD1
V gene: TRBV10-3
J gene: TRBJ2-7
clone size: NA

CDR3 DNA: TGTGCCAGCAGGCTAGGGGGCTGGAACACTGAAGCTTTCTTT
CDR3 protein: CASRLGGWNTEAFF
D gene: TRBD1
V gene: TRBV7-9
J gene: TRBJ1-1
clone size: NA